Each of the 3 T cell receptor beta chains below was sequenced from the same sample in a study of cytomegalovirus exposure and HLA in healthy donors. PCR used 60 Vbeta primers and 13 Jbeta primers. Here immunoSEQ multiplex PCR was the method, and the copy in TCRdb shows in-frame clones only, minus some. The top ten hold 6% of the sample, which has 35,000 to 55,000 clones, roughly half seen once. The sequenced material came from PBMCs. These receptors were obtained from a man aged 55 to 69 in good health and CMV-seronegative.

The V gene is TRBV7-6, the J gene TRBJ2-2, with 10 bases fitting TRBD1. Germline CDR1 and CDR2: SGHVS and FNYEAQ. V was pared by 4 bases and J by 6 bases, with 2 bases of the junction left unmatched. The CDR3 spans 14 residues. In nucleotides, the CDR3 is TGTGCCAGCAGCTACGGACAGGGGGCCGGGGAGCTGTTTTTT. The encoded protein is CASSYGQGAGELFF.

This chain joins TRBV28 and TRBJ2-7, with 11 bases lining up with TRBD1. The germline V gene encodes CDR1 MDHEN and CDR2 SYDVKM. This CDR3 has 16 residues. V lost 5 bases, J lost 4 bases, and 10 bases stayed unmatched. The CDR3 DNA follows: TGTGCCAGCAGTCAGATCCGGACAGGGGGCGGGTACGAGCAGTACTTC. Amino acid sequence: CASSQIRTGGGYEQYF.

This clone was counted once. The chain carries TRBV6-1 and TRBJ2-1, with 7 bases aligning to TRBD2. CDR3 length: 16 residues. The V gene's germline CDR1 is MNHNS and CDR2 SASEGT. V was pared by 1 base and J by 8 bases, with 11 bases of the junction left unmatched. CDR3 DNA sequence: TGTGCCAGCAGTGAAGTGAAAAAGGGAGGGAAGGATGAGCAGTTCTTC. Its translation: CASSEVKKGGKDEQFF.